This TCR beta chain is from a study of control samples from healthy donors and cancer patients. Germline loops: CDR1 SEHNR, CDR2 FQNEAQ (reference sequence). The CDR3 is 14 amino acids. The V and J ends lost 4 bases and 5 bases respectively, with 12 bases between them. TCRdb's copy holds only in-frame clones and misses some; the assay was immunoSEQ multiplex PCR. The sample includes approximately 97,000 clones, around 90% of them seen just once. This sequence originates from a woman between 18 and 29 years old in good health. The chain carries TRBV7-9 and TRBJ2-1; D is possibly TRBD2 (5 bases). The sequenced sample was blood. The CDR3 reads CASSSLAGNNEQFF. The CDR3 coding sequence is TGTGCCAGCAGCTCCTTGGCGGGTAACAATGAGCAGTTCTTC.